Each of the 12 T cell receptor beta chains below was sequenced from the same sample in a study of cytomegalovirus exposure and HLA in healthy donors (dated by TCRdb to about 2017). To prepare the library, the immunoSEQ multiplex PCR assay was applied. The multiplex PCR relied on a mix of 60 forward primers for TCR Vbeta segments and 13 reverse primers for TCR Jbeta segments. TCRdb carries this immuneACCESS record with in-frame sequences only. Its versions omit some clonotypes, under half of them owing to an unresolved V gene in the studies checked, with the rest unexplained. The sample's table lists a count of roughly 120,000 clones. The ten largest clones represent around 3.9% of the sample. The sequenced sample was PBMCs. These receptors were obtained from a man between 18 and 35 years old in good health and CMV-seronegative.

The V call is TRBV4-1, the J call TRBJ1-2; no reliable D call. This CDR3 is built from 15 residues. Looked up from germline, CDR1 is MGHRA and CDR2 is YSYEKL. V lost 0 bases and J lost 4, with 12 bases in between. The CDR3 bases are TGCGCCAGCAGCCAAGATCTGGTCATCAGCTATGGCTACACCTTC. It translates to CASSQDLVISYGYTF.

The gene calls are TRBV27 and TRBJ1-2, with 10 bases aligning to TRBD1. There are 15 residues in the CDR3. Losses at the gene ends were 2 bases for V and 4 bases for J; bases not matched to a gene: 4. CDR1 MNHEY and CDR2 SMNVEV come from the germline V gene (reference sequence). Here the CDR3 DNA reads TGTGCCAGCAGTTTAGGGACAGGGGCCCTCTATGGCTACACCTTC. It translates to CASSLGTGALYGYTF.

V is TRBV13 and J is TRBJ2-1, with D possibly being TRBD1 (6 bases). Trimming cost V 2 bases and J 9 bases, with 14 bases left between them. CDR3 length: 14 amino acids. From germline, CDR1 is PRHDT and CDR2 FYEKMQ (reference sequence). The CDR3 protein is CASSLRLVGGEQFF. CDR3 nucleotides: TGTGCCAGCAGCTTACGGCTCGTAGGGGGTGAGCAGTTCTTC.

The chain couples TRBV6-4 to TRBJ2-3, with unresolved D. Germline V gives CDR1 MRHNA, CDR2 SNTAGT. This CDR3 comprises 15 residues. V lost 6 bases and J lost 3, with 16 bases in between. This chain's CDR3 is CASSLDPGSTDTQYF. The CDR3 DNA sequence: TGTGCCAGCAGCCTTGACCCGGGTTCGACAGATACGCAGTATTTT.

The CDR3 loop reads CASSGGRNTEAFF. The CDR3 nucleotides read TGTGCCAGCAGTGGGGGCAGGAACACTGAAGCTTTCTTT. The chain carries TRBV2 and TRBJ1-1, with D possibly matching TRBD1 (5 bases). CDR1 is SNHLY and CDR2 is FYNNEI in the germline V gene. The CDR3 runs to 13 residues. With 4 bases removed from V and 1 base from J, the gap between germline ends came to 7 bases.

The chain couples TRBV28 to TRBJ2-1; 12 bases are a match to TRBD2. Germline V CDR1 and CDR2: MDHEN, SYDVKM. V was clipped by 7 bases and J by 7 bases; unmatched bases: 17. The CDR3 consists of 18 residues. Written as DNA, the CDR3 is TGTGCCAGCATTTGGGGGGGACTAGCGGGTGCTTCTCCTAATGAGCAGTTCTTC. Translating gives CASIWGGLAGASPNEQFF.

The CDR3: CASSLADRPYYEQYF. CDR3 nucleotide sequence: TGTGCCAGCAGCTTGGCGGACAGGCCCTACTACGAGCAGTACTTC. V usage is TRBV5-5 and J usage is TRBJ2-7; TRBD1 agrees at 7 bases. The CDR3 extends over 15 amino acids. Germline trimming cut 0 bases from V and 3 bases from J; bases unmatched to any gene: 6. Germline assignment: CDR1 SGHKS and CDR2 YYEKEE (reference sequence).

The chain couples TRBV27 to TRBJ2-3, with 10 bases lining up with TRBD2. Per the germline V gene, CDR1 is MNHEY and CDR2 is SMNVEV (reference sequence). V lost 3 bases and J lost 6; bases outside the gene matches: 6. The length of the CDR3 is 15 residues. This chain's CDR3 is CASSFQAGGPDTQYF. The CDR3 coding sequence is TGTGCCAGCAGTTTTCAAGCGGGGGGGCCGGATACGCAGTATTTT.

This sequence joins TRBV7-9 and TRBJ2-7; TRBD2 matches 8 bases. J lost 7 bases, V lost 5 bases, and 1 base had no gene match. This CDR3 comprises 11 residues. The germline V gene encodes CDR1 SEHNR and CDR2 FQNEAQ (reference sequence). The CDR3 nucleotides read TGTGCCAGCAGCACTAGCGGAGAGCAGTACTTC. As protein: CASSTSGEQYF.

The CDR3 reads CASSFTGQGGGYTF. The CDR3 region has the DNA TGTGCCAGCAGTTTCACAGGACAGGGTGGCGGCTACACCTTC. This rearrangement joins TRBV27 to TRBJ1-2, with 8 positions matching TRBD1. Germline trimming cut 3 bases from V and 8 bases from J; bases unmatched to any gene: 8. This CDR3 has 14 amino acids. Germline CDR1 is MNHEY and CDR2 is SMNVEV (reference sequence).

The rearrangement links TRBV28 to TRBJ1-1; possibly TRBD1 for D (5 bases). Trimming stripped 2 bases from V and 7 bases from J, with 11 bases between. Germline assignment: CDR1 MDHEN and CDR2 SYDVKM. The CDR3 is 13 amino acids. The chain's CDR3 is CASSLEGRGEAFF. Written as DNA, the CDR3 is TGTGCCAGCAGTTTAGAAGGAAGGGGTGAAGCTTTCTTT. Based on the CDR3 plus reference TRBV28 and TRBJ1-1, the full variable domain is DVKVTQSSRYLVKRTGEKVFLECVQDMDHENMFWYRQDPGLGLRLIYFSYDVKMKEKGDIPEGYSVSREKKERFSLILESASTNQTSMYLCASSLEGRGEAFFGQGTRLTVV.

The V call is TRBV6-1, the J call TRBJ2-7, with TRBD2 matching 7 bases. V was pared by 0 bases and J by 4 bases, with 3 bases of the junction left unmatched. From germline, CDR1 is MNHNS and CDR2 SASEGT. The CDR3 runs 14 residues. CDR3 loop: CASSEARGLYEQYF. The CDR3 coding sequence is TGTGCCAGCAGTGAAGCGCGGGGGTTGTACGAGCAGTACTTC.